This entry features one TCR beta chain sequence. A second about 6 to 11 cycle PCR used barcoded and J-beta primers. One entry per CDR3 protein results from TCRdb running MiXCR on the 5' RACE reads. The sample shows 600,000 or so distinct CDR3 sequences, about 28% of them seen only once. This sample is part of a study of blood T cells in healthy people across ages. The sample comprised blood. The clonotype comes from a woman of 80 years or more in good health.

The CDR3 region is CASRFGQIPYNEQFF. The CDR3 DNA sequence: TGTGCCAGCAGGTTCGGACAGATCCCCTACAATGAGCAGTTCTTC. The chain has TRBV12-3 or TRBV12-4 and TRBJ2-1; D possibly corresponds to TRBD1 (6 bases). CDR3 length: 15 residues. V shed 6 bases and J shed 2 bases, with 14 bases lying between them.